This T cell receptor beta chain was retrieved from a study of cytomegalovirus exposure and HLA in healthy donors. Broader study findings: One cluster of highly shared sequence variants probably arose as a sequencing artifact. According to an earlier analysis, most TCR beta V segments yielded productive rearrangements about 87% or about 30% of the time.

With 60 Vbeta and 13 Jbeta primers, the PCR was carried out. Assay used: immunoSEQ multiplex PCR; TCRdb lists only in-frame clones, some missing. The sample consists of nearly 200,000 clones, about three quarters of them appearing once. The CDR3 is 15 residues long. Trimming left V 4 bases short and J 4 bases short, with 11 bases between. CDR1 is LGHNA and CDR2 is YSLEER in the germline V gene. Turning to this clone: Antigen unknown.

This receptor was taken from a woman in her 30s in good health and CMV-seropositive. The rearrangement uses TRBV4-3 and TRBJ2-6; tentatively, D is TRBD1 (6 bases). What was sequenced was PBMCs. The CDR3 DNA sequence: TGCGCCAGCAGCCTGACAGGTTCAGGGGCCAACGTCCTGACTTTC. Protein: CASSLTGSGANVLTF.